These 27 T cell receptor beta chains originate from one sample sequenced in a study of Ad26.COV2.S vaccination and SARS-CoV-2 variants. Assay used: immunoSEQ multiplex PCR; TCRdb lists only in-frame clones, some missing. The repertoire holds 200,000 to 250,000 clones, with 85% to 90% as singletons. Treatment: some 19 received Ad26.COV2.S at low or high dose, single or two shots; roughly five received placebo; per-sample allocation not given. Specimens were obtained on day 63 following the first vaccine or placebo injection. The sample here was peripheral blood, taken in a trial of Ad26.COV2.S vaccine versus placebo. The receptor set was obtained from a person aged 18 to 59 who received the Ad26.COV2.S COVID-19 vaccine or a placebo.

The gene calls are TRBV15 and TRBJ1-5; no reliable D call. The CDR3 totals 13 residues. Germline V CDR1 and CDR2: LNHNV, YYDKDF (reference sequence). V was shortened by 2 bases and J by 4 bases, with 6 bases between the two germline ends. As DNA, the CDR3 is TGTGCCACCAGCAGACGTTTAAATCAGCCCCAGCATTTT. Translation: CATSRRLNQPQHF.

Concerning this clone itself: One junction end does not reproduce the germline sequence, and a read error may be involved. The chain couples TRBV7-3 to TRBJ2-1; a weak D match, TRBD2 (5 bases). CDR3 length: 17 residues. Germline V gene lookup returns CDR1 SGHTA and CDR2 FQGTGA. The CDR3 DNA is TGTGCCAGCAGCATAACCGGGGAGCGAGGGTCCTACAATGAGCAGTTCTTC. It encodes CASSITGERGSYNEQFF. The variable domain in full, with the rest retrieved from reference TRBV7-3 and TRBJ2-1, is GAGVSQTPSNKVTEKGKYVELRCDPISGHTALYWYRQSLGQGPEFLIYFQGTGAADDSGLPNDRFFAVRPEGSVSTLKIQRTERGDSAVYLCASSITGERGSYNEQFFGPGTRLTVL.

This chain uses TRBV13 with TRBJ2-3; 13 bases map to TRBD2. This CDR3 spans 17 amino acids. V shed 4 bases and J 2 bases; nucleotides not matched to a gene: 6. Germline V gene lookup returns CDR1 PRHDT and CDR2 FYEKMQ (reference sequence). For the CDR3, the DNA is TGTGCCAGCAGCTCCAAGACTAGCGGGAGGCCCACAGATACGCAGTATTTT. Amino acid sequence: CASSSKTSGRPTDTQYF.

This chain links TRBV10-3 with TRBJ2-7; D is tentatively TRBD1 or TRBD2 (6 bases each). The CDR3 is made up of 15 amino acids. Looked up from germline, CDR1 is ENHRY and CDR2 is SYGVKD. The ends were cut back, 7 bases at V and 5 bases at J, with 21 bases in the middle. CDR3 sequence reads: CAITGSGGPMNEQYF. The CDR3 DNA reads as TGTGCCATCACGGGCTCTGGGGGGCCTATGAACGAGCAGTACTTC.

The chain has TRBV7-6 and TRBJ1-6; D may be TRBD1 (5 bases). Deletions cut 2 bases from V and 10 bases from J, with 15 bases between. Germline CDR1 is SGHVS and CDR2 is FNYEAQ. The CDR3 length is 15 residues. The CDR3 nucleotides are TGTGCCAGCAGCTTATTCAGGGCAGGAGCATCACCCCTCCACTTT. This sequence encodes CASSLFRAGASPLHF.

This chain joins TRBV9 and TRBJ2-1, with TRBD1 matching over 7 bases. V dropped 5 bases and J dropped 4; count of bases not matched to a gene: 3. The CDR3 sequence is 13 residues long. Germline V gene lookup returns CDR1 SGDLS and CDR2 YYNGEE. In nucleotides, the CDR3 is TGTGCCAGCAGTCTGACAGGGTACAATGAGCAGTTCTTC. Residues: CASSLTGYNEQFF.

The chain recombines TRBV4-3 with TRBJ1-2, with D unresolved. Germline values: CDR1 LGHNA, CDR2 YSLEER. The V end lost 4 bases, the J end lost 10 bases, and 16 bases lay between the germline ends. The CDR3 consists of 13 residues. CDR3 sequence (DNA): TGCGCCAGCAGCCTTGGGAGGCGTGAAGACTACACCTTC. It yields the protein CASSLGRREDYTF.

J is TRBJ1-5 and V is TRBV29-1, with 8 bases matching TRBD1. V shed 7 bases and J 6 bases; nucleotides not matched to a gene: 8. Germline V CDR1 and CDR2: SQVTM, ANQGSEA. CDR3 length: 13 residues. In DNA, the CDR3 is TGCAGCGCCGGACAGGGTTTGGGTCAGCCCCAGCATTTT. Its protein is CSAGQGLGQPQHF.

Only a few counts were recorded for this clone. The rearrangement uses TRBV14 and TRBJ2-3; 9 nucleotides match TRBD2. The CDR3 consists of 17 residues. From germline, CDR1 is SGHDN and CDR2 FVKESK. The J segment lost 1 base and the V segment lost 1 base, leaving 6 bases of the junction unmatched. CDR3 sequence: CASSQVTSGTRTDTQYF. CDR3 bases: TGTGCCAGCAGCCAAGTGACTAGCGGCACTCGCACAGATACGCAGTATTTT.

This chain links TRBV18 with TRBJ1-2, with D possibly matching TRBD1 (5 bases). V was trimmed by 1 base and J by 8 bases, leaving 14 bases between them. This CDR3 contains 14 residues. The germline gives CDR1 KGHSH, CDR2 LQKENI. CDR3 sequence: CASSPRWQGEGYTF. For the CDR3, the DNA is TGTGCCAGCTCACCACGTTGGCAGGGCGAAGGCTACACCTTC.

This rearrangement joins TRBV18 to TRBJ2-1; 12 positions agree with TRBD2. V trimming: 2 bases; J trimming: 4 bases; junction bases outside the gene matches: 6. The CDR3 contains 17 residues. Germline-derived CDR1 and CDR2 are KGHSH and LQKENI. CDR3 nucleotides: TGTGCCAGCTCACCAAGACTAGCGGGAGCTGTGTACAATGAGCAGTTCTTC. Translation gives CASSPRLAGAVYNEQFF.

The CDR3: CASRTGQGISNQPQHF. CDR3 in DNA: TGTGCCAGCAGAACCGGACAGGGGATTAGCAATCAGCCCCAGCATTTT. The rearrangement links TRBV6-6 to TRBJ1-5; TRBD1 agrees at 9 bases. This CDR3 is built from 16 residues. Germline lookup yields CDR1 MNHNY and CDR2 SVGAGI (reference sequence). J lost 0 bases, V lost 6 bases, and 6 bases had no gene match.

The rearrangement uses TRBV7-3 and TRBJ1-6; D is undetermined. Between the trimmed V and J ends, which lost 1 base and 0 bases, there was a span of 13 bases. The germline gives CDR1 SGHTA, CDR2 FQGTGA. The CDR3 totals 18 residues. CDR3 sequence reads: CASSLNGRTSSYNSPLHF. The CDR3 bases are TGTGCCAGCAGCTTAAATGGACGGACTAGCTCCTATAATTCACCCCTCCACTTT. The full variable domain, with the rest looked up from reference TRBV7-3 and TRBJ1-6, is GAGVSQTPSNKVTEKGKYVELRCDPISGHTALYWYRQSLGQGPEFLIYFQGTGAADDSGLPNDRFFAVRPEGSVSTLKIQRTERGDSAVYLCASSLNGRTSSYNSPLHFGNGTRLTVT.

This chain uses TRBV6-2 or TRBV6-3 with TRBJ1-4; the D is unclear. V lost 2 bases, J lost 7 bases, and 2 bases lay in between. Germline V gene lookup returns CDR1 MNHEY and CDR2 SVGEGT. The CDR3 consists of 11 residues. For the CDR3, the DNA is TGTGCCAGCAGTTACAGTGAAAAACTGTTTTTT. As protein: CASSYSEKLFF.

This clone was picked up a small number of times. The chain employs TRBV7-2 and TRBJ1-3; possibly TRBD1 for D (5 bases). V was shortened by 1 base and J by 0 bases, with 7 bases between the two germline ends. The CDR3 runs 15 residues. Per the germline V gene, CDR1 is SGHTA and CDR2 is FQGNSA. The CDR3 loop reads CASSLGGTSGNTIYF. The CDR3 DNA sequence: TGTGCCAGCAGCTTAGGGGGGACCTCTGGAAACACCATATATTTT.

The rearrangement links TRBV7-9 to TRBJ1-1; D is perhaps TRBD1 (5 bases). The CDR3 loop spans 16 amino acids. V lost 0 bases to trimming and J lost 1 base, with 12 bases between them. Germline V gene lookup returns CDR1 SEHNR and CDR2 FQNEAQ (reference sequence). The CDR3 is CASSLALRDPNTEAFF. The CDR3 bases are TGTGCCAGCAGCTTAGCGCTCCGGGACCCGAACACTGAAGCTTTCTTT.

This chain connects TRBV19 to TRBJ2-7, with 13 bases that match TRBD2. Germline trimming cut 5 bases from V and 4 bases from J; bases unmatched to any gene: 11. The CDR3 loop spans 17 amino acids. Germline V gene lookup returns CDR1 LNHDA and CDR2 SQIVND (reference sequence). The CDR3 DNA reads as TGTGCCAGTAGTGCTTCCGGGACTAGCGGGAAGAGGTACGAGCAGTACTTC. It encodes CASSASGTSGKRYEQYF.

The gene calls are TRBV9 and TRBJ2-7; 10 bases are a match to TRBD1. CDR1 and CDR2 (germline): SGDLS, YYNGEE. This CDR3 contains 16 residues. Trimming removed 0 bases from V and 7 bases from J; junction bases left unmatched: 10. The CDR3 nucleotides are TGTGCCAGCAGCGTAGCTGGGACAGGGGTCCCGGGGGAGCAGTACTTC. Translating gives CASSVAGTGVPGEQYF. Combining the CDR3 with reference TRBV9 and TRBJ2-7 gives the whole variable domain DSGVTQTPKHLITATGQRVTLRCSPRSGDLSVYWYQQSLDQGLQFLIQYYNGEERAKGNILERFSAQQFPDLHSELNLSSLELGDSALYFCASSVAGTGVPGEQYFGPGTRLTVT.

In regard to this clone: One end of the junction varies from germline; a read error may be responsible. The rearrangement links TRBV5-1 to TRBJ2-6; no reliable D call. Germline V gives CDR1 SGHRS, CDR2 YFSETQ. The CDR3 length is 15 residues. DNA for the CDR3: TGCGCCAGCACCTTGCAGGCCTCTGGGGCCAACGTCCTGACTTTC. Translation: CASTLQASGANVLTF.

V gene TRBV7-3 combines with J gene TRBJ2-2; 7 bases map to TRBD2. From germline, CDR1 is SGHTA and CDR2 FQGTGA. The ends lost 5 bases at V and 5 bases at J; junction bases unmatched: 11. The CDR3 is 16 residues long. The CDR3: CASSLSAGARTGELFF. The CDR3 DNA sequence: TGTGCCAGCAGCCTGAGCGCGGGAGCGAGAACCGGGGAGCTGTTTTTT.

A single count supports this clone. The V call is TRBV3-1 (or the pseudogene TRBV3-2), the J call TRBJ1-4, with unresolved D. The germline gives CDR1 LGHDT, CDR2 YNNKEL (reference sequence). Trimming removed 0 bases at V and 3 bases at J, with 8 bases between. This CDR3 region has 15 residues. The CDR3 region is CASSQDLDPNEKLFF. The DNA of the CDR3 is TGTGCCAGCAGCCAAGATTTAGACCCTAATGAAAAACTGTTTTTT.

The chain is built from TRBV7-6 and TRBJ2-7; perhaps TRBD2 as D (6 bases). V lost 0 bases and J lost 5, with 11 bases in between. From germline, CDR1 is SGHVS and CDR2 FNYEAQ. CDR3 length: 14 amino acids. CDR3 amino acids: CASSLAGGVNEQYF. In DNA, the CDR3 is TGTGCCAGCAGCTTAGCGGGCGGGGTTAACGAGCAGTACTTC.

The chain recombines TRBV9 with TRBJ2-7; no reliable D call. Germline CDR1 is SGDLS and CDR2 is YYNGEE. V lost 4 bases, J lost 0 bases, and 11 bases lay in between. There are 14 residues in the CDR3. DNA of the CDR3: TGTGCCAGCAGCCCCTACCTCGGCTCCTACGAGCAGTACTTC. This codes for CASSPYLGSYEQYF.

J is TRBJ2-2 and V is TRBV25-1; D might be TRBD2 (5 bases). Trimming pared 1 base from V and 1 base from J, leaving 16 bases between. Germline assignment: CDR1 MGHDK and CDR2 SYGVNS. This CDR3 comprises 18 residues. The CDR3 DNA is TGTGCCAGCAGTGAATTCTCGGAATCCGGGAAGAACACCGGGGAGCTGTTTTTT. Translating it yields CASSEFSESGKNTGELFF.

The chain recombines TRBV6-5 with TRBJ2-7; no definite D call. CDR1 is MNHEY and CDR2 is SVGAGI in the germline V gene. Trimming removed 0 bases from V and 1 base from J, with 7 bases in between. The CDR3 sequence is 14 residues long. CDR3 protein: CASSYSQASYEQYF. CDR3 DNA sequence: TGTGCCAGCAGTTACTCCCAAGCTTCCTACGAGCAGTACTTC.

The chain uses TRBV19 and TRBJ2-1; TRBD1 agrees at 8 bases. The germline gives CDR1 LNHDA, CDR2 SQIVND (reference sequence). The CDR3 runs 14 residues. The V and J ends lost 7 bases and 6 bases, in that order; junction bases with no gene match: 8. The CDR3 nucleotides are TGTGCCAGTACCGCACAGGGGGGAAGCAATGAGCAGTTCTTC. Translated: CASTAQGGSNEQFF.

The rearrangement uses TRBV27 and TRBJ1-5, with D unclear. The CDR3 totals 14 residues. The V end lost 5 bases, the J end lost 3 bases, and 11 bases lay between the germline ends. Germline-derived CDR1 and CDR2 are MNHEY and SMNVEV (reference sequence). This chain's CDR3 is CASSPTLFNQPQHF. In DNA form, the CDR3 reads TGTGCCAGCAGTCCCACCTTATTCAATCAGCCCCAGCATTTT.